This T cell receptor (beta chain) was sequenced during a study of cytomegalovirus exposure and HLA in healthy donors. V gave up 4 bases and J gave up 0 bases; unmatched junction bases: 4. Per the germline V gene, CDR1 is SGHNT and CDR2 is YYREEE (reference sequence). This CDR3 region has 16 residues. As regards this clone: The target antigen is unknown.

Amplification used 60 Vbeta primers and 13 Jbeta primers. Sequencing used immunoSEQ multiplex PCR; TCRdb keeps in-frame clones, though not all of them. The sample has approximately 190,000 clones, roughly 80% seen once; the top ten hold roughly 6.7%. Study-level results: The study reported that TCR beta sequences accurately predicted HLA-A and HLA-B alleles in most subjects. Altogether, some 170 TCR beta chains were recorded as cytomegalovirus-associated. Immune exposure was documented only through CMV serostatus.

The specimen was PBMCs. The rearrangement links TRBV5-4 to TRBJ2-3; 11 bases line up with TRBD2. The TCR comes from a man aged 35 to 55 in good health and CMV-seropositive. The CDR3: CASSALAGGSTDTQYF. The CDR3 DNA reads TGTGCCAGCAGCGCCCTAGCGGGGGGTAGCACAGATACGCAGTATTTT.